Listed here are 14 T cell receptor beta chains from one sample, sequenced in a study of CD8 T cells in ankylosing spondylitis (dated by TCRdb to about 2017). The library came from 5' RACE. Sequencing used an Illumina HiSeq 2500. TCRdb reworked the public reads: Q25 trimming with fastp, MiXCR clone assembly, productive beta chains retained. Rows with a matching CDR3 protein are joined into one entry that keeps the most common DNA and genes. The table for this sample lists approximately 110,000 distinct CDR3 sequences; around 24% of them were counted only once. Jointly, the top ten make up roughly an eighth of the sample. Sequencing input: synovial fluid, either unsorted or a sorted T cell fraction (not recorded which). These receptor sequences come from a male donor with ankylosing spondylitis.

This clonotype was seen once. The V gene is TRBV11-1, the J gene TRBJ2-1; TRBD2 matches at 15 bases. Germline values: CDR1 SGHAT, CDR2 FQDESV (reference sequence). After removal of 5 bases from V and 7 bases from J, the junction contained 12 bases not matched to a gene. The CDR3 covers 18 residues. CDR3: CASSRMTVGTSGRNEQFF. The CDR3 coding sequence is TGTGCCAGCAGCCGCATGACTGTTGGGACTAGCGGGAGGAATGAGCAGTTCTTC.

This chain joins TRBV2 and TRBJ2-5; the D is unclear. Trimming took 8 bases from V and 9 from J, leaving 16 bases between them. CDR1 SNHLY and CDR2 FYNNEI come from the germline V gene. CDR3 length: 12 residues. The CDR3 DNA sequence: TGTGCCAGCTACCTCCGGTCAACGGCCCAGTACTTC. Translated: CASYLRSTAQYF. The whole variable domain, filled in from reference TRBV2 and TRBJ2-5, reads EPEVTQTPSHQVTQMGQEVILRCVPISNHLYFYWYRQILGQKVEFLVSFYNNEISEKSEIFDDQFSVERPDGSNFTLKIRSTKLEDSAMYFCASYLRSTAQYFGPGTRLLVL.

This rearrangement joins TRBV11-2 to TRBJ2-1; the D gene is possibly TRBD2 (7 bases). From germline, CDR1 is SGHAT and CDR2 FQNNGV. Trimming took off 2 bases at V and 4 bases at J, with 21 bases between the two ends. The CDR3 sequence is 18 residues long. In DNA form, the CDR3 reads TGTGCCAGCAGCTTAAGTGGGTGGGGGGGGCGGATTTACAATGAGCAGTTCTTC. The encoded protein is CASSLSGWGGRIYNEQFF.

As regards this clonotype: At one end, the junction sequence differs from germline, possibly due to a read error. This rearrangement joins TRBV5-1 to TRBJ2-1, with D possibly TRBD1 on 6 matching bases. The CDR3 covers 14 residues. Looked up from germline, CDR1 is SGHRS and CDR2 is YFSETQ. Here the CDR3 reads CASSLSGVYSEQFF. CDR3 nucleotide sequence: TGCGCCAGCAGCTTGTCAGGGGTTTACAGTGAGCAGTTCTTC.

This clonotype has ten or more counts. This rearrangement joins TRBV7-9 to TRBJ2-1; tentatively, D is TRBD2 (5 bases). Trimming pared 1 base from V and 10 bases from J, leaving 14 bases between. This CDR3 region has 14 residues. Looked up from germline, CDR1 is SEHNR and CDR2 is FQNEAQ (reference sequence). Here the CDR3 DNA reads TGTGCCAGCAGCTTAGAGGCTAGCTTCCAGGAGCAGTTCTTC. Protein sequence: CASSLEASFQEQFF.

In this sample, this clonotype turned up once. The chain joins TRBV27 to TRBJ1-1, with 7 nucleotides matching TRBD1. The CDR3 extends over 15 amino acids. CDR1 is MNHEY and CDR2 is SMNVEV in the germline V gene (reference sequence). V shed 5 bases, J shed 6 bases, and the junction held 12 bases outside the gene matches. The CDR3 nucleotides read TGTGCCAGCAGTAACCTCAAAACAGGGGTCGCTGAAGCTTTCTTT. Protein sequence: CASSNLKTGVAEAFF.

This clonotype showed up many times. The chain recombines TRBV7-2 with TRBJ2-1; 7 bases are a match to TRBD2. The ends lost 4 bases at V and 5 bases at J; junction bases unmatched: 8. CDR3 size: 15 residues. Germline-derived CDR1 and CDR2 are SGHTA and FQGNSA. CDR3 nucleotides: TGTGCCAGCAGCTCGAAGGCGGGAGTCCACAATGAGCAGTTCTTC. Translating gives CASSSKAGVHNEQFF.

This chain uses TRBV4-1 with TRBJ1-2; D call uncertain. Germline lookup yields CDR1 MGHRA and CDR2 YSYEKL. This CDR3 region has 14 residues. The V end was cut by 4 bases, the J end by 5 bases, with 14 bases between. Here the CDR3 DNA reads TGCGCCAGCAGCCTGTCGGACGTCGATTATGGCTACACCTTC. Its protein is CASSLSDVDYGYTF.

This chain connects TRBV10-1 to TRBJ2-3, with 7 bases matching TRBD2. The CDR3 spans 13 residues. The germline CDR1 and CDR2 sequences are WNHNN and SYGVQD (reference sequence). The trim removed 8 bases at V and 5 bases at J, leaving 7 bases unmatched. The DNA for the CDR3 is TGCGCCAGCGAAGCTAGCGGTCAAGATACGCAGTATTTT. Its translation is CASEASGQDTQYF.

This CDR3 reads CASNSGVGNEQFF. The DNA of the CDR3 is TGCGCCAGCAACAGCGGGGTGGGCAATGAGCAGTTCTTC. J is TRBJ2-1 and V is TRBV5-1; the match to TRBD2 covers 7 bases. This CDR3 spans 13 amino acids. With 6 bases clipped from V and 6 bases from J, the junction kept 6 bases outside the gene matches. Germline CDR1 SGHRS, CDR2 YFSETQ. Filled out from reference TRBV5-1 and TRBJ2-1, the complete variable domain reads KAGVTQTPRYLIKTRGQQVTLSCSPISGHRSVSWYQQTPGQGLQFLFEYFSETQRNKGNFPGRFSGRQFSNSRSEMNVSTLELGDSALYLCASNSGVGNEQFFGPGTRLTVL.

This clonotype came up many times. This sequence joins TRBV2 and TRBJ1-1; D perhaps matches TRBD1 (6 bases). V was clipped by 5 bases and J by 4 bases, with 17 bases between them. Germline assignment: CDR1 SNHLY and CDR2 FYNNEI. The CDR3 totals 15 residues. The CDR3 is CASSPSGKGGTEAFF. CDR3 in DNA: TGTGCCAGCAGTCCTAGTGGTAAGGGGGGCACTGAAGCTTTCTTT.

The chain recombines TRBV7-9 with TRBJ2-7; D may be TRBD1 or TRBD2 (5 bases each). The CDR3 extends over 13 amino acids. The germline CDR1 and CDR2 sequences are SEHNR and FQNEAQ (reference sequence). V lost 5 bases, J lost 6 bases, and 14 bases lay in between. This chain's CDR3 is CASSRNSGSEQYF. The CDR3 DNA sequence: TGTGCCAGCAGCCGAAACTCAGGGAGCGAGCAGTACTTC.

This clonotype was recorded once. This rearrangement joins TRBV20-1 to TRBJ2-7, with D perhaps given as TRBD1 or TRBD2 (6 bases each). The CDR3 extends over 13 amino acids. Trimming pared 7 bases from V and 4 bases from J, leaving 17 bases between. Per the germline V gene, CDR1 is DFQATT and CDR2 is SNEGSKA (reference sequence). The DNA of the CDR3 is TGCAGTGGGGAGTGGGGGGCTCAATACGAGCAGTACTTC. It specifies CSGEWGAQYEQYF.

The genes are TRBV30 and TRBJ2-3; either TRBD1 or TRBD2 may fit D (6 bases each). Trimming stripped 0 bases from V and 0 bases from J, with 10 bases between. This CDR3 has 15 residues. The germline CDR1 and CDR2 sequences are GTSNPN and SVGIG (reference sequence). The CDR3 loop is CAWSVYGGSTDTQYF. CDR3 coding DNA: TGTGCCTGGAGTGTGTACGGGGGCAGCACAGATACGCAGTATTTT. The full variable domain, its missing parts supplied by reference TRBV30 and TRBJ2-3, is SQTIHQWPATLVQPVGSPLSLECTVEGTSNPNLYWYRQAAGRGLQLLFYSVGIGQISSEVPQNLSASRPQDRQFILSSKKLLLSDSGFYLCAWSVYGGSTDTQYFGPGTRLTVL.